The next 15 T cell receptor beta chains were all read from a single sample in a study of blood T cell repertoires in COVID-19. Libraries were prepared by immunoSEQ multiplex PCR; TCRdb keeps only in-frame clonotypes and omits some of them. The data show about 140,000 clones, with more than 75% seen just once and around 4% held by the top ten. Sequenced: peripheral blood. The receptors originated from a man in his 60s with acute or convalescent COVID-19.

Of note for this clone: Compared with germline, one end of the junction differs, possibly owing to a read error. The rearrangement uses TRBV27 and TRBJ2-5; tentative D call: TRBD1 (6 bases). Germline lookup yields CDR1 MNHEY and CDR2 SMNVEV (reference sequence). This CDR3 has 16 amino acids. The CDR3, as DNA: TGTGCCAGCAGTTTATCCGGGACACCCTACCAAGGGACCCAGTACTTC. Protein sequence: CASSLSGTPYQGTQYF.

The V call is TRBV9, the J call TRBJ2-3; D remains unclear. The CDR3 has 17 residues. Germline CDR1 SGDLS, CDR2 YYNGEE. Deletions cut 0 bases from V and 1 base from J, with 15 bases between. The CDR3 is CASSVGVTMAGTDTQYF. Here the CDR3 DNA reads TGTGCCAGCAGCGTAGGAGTGACCATGGCGGGCACAGATACGCAGTATTTT.

The CDR3 loop reads CSASLDPGSTQYF. In DNA form, the CDR3 reads TGCAGTGCTAGTCTTGACCCGGGTAGCACGCAGTATTTT. The chain combines TRBV20-1 with TRBJ2-3; D unclear. From germline, CDR1 is DFQATT and CDR2 SNEGSKA (reference sequence). CDR3 length: 13 residues. V was shortened by 3 bases and J by 9 bases, with 16 bases between the two germline ends.

This clone was counted a single time. The chain joins TRBV4-1 to TRBJ2-1, with 9 bases matching TRBD2. The CDR3 runs to 17 residues. Germline V gene data show CDR1 as MGHRA and CDR2 as YSYEKL. The V and J ends lost 0 bases and 10 bases, in that order; junction bases with no gene match: 13. The CDR3 region is CASSQDLAGVPQGEQFF. The CDR3 DNA reads TGCGCCAGCAGCCAAGATTTAGCGGGAGTTCCCCAGGGAGAGCAGTTCTTC.

The chain carries TRBV12-3 or TRBV12-4 and TRBJ2-3; the match to TRBD2 covers 8 bases. This CDR3 spans 13 amino acids. V trimming: 4 bases; J trimming: 6 bases; junction bases outside the gene matches: 3. The CDR3 reads CASSYSGTDTQYF. In DNA form, the CDR3 reads TGTGCCAGCAGTTATAGCGGGACGGATACGCAGTATTTT.

V gene TRBV2 combines with J gene TRBJ2-2, with TRBD1 identical over 10 bases. The CDR3 is 16 amino acids. The ends lost 4 bases at V and 7 bases at J; junction bases unmatched: 9. Germline V gene data show CDR1 as SNHLY and CDR2 as FYNNEI. The DNA for the CDR3 is TGTGCCAGCAGTGCCCGGACAGGGGGAAGAGGCGGGGAGCTGTTTTTT. It translates to CASSARTGGRGGELFF.

V gene TRBV4-1 combines with J gene TRBJ1-2; D not resolved. Trimming pared 1 base from V and 4 bases from J, leaving 7 bases between. This CDR3 contains 13 residues. The germline V gene encodes CDR1 MGHRA and CDR2 YSYEKL. CDR3 in amino acids: CASSQVLAYGYTF. CDR3 nucleotide sequence: TGCGCCAGCAGCCAAGTACTCGCCTATGGCTACACCTTC.

The V call is TRBV6-5, the J call TRBJ1-1, with D perhaps TRBD1 (5 bases). The germline CDR1 and CDR2 sequences are MNHEY and SVGAGI. The V and J ends lost 2 bases and 4 bases respectively, with 14 bases between them. The CDR3 has 15 amino acids. The CDR3 DNA reads TGTGCCAGCAGTTACCGAACAGGCGTGATCACTGAAGCTTTCTTT. It specifies CASSYRTGVITEAFF.

This clone was observed once. The chain employs TRBV7-2 and TRBJ2-4; D gene ambiguous. Germline V gene data show CDR1 as SGHTA and CDR2 as FQGNSA. With 6 bases removed from V and 8 bases from J, the gap between germline ends came to 14 bases. This CDR3 is built from 13 residues. CDR3 loop: CASSTVILDIQYF. The CDR3 coding sequence is TGTGCCAGCAGTACAGTGATCTTAGACATTCAGTACTTC.

The rearrangement joins TRBV19 to TRBJ1-6; D is unresolved. This CDR3 comprises 14 residues. Trimming left V 1 base short and J 12 bases short, with 13 bases between. Germline values: CDR1 LNHDA, CDR2 SQIVND (reference sequence). CDR3 region: CASSIGPGFGPLHF. In DNA form, the CDR3 reads TGTGCCAGTAGTATAGGACCGGGATTCGGACCCCTCCACTTT.

This chain joins TRBV10-1 and TRBJ2-5; 8 bases are shared with TRBD2. V gave up 2 bases and J gave up 3 bases; unmatched junction bases: 5. In germline, CDR1 is WNHNN, CDR2 SYGVQD (reference sequence). The CDR3 contains 15 residues. The CDR3 DNA reads TGCGCCAGCAGTGAGGGGAGCGGGAGAGAAGAGACCCAGTACTTC. Translation gives CASSEGSGREETQYF.

This chain joins TRBV4-2 and TRBJ1-1; 8 positions match TRBD1. Germline-derived CDR1 and CDR2 are LGHNA and YNFKEQ. The CDR3 has 16 amino acids. V was pared by 7 bases and J by 0 bases, with 10 bases of the junction left unmatched. The CDR3 region is CASTDQGAGMNTEAFF. CDR3 bases: TGTGCCAGCACCGACCAGGGGGCCGGGATGAACACTGAAGCTTTCTTT.

The chain joins TRBV19 to TRBJ2-3; 10 positions agree with TRBD1. CDR3 length equals 14 residues. The germline V gene encodes CDR1 LNHDA and CDR2 SQIVND (reference sequence). With V trimmed by 8 bases and J by 4 bases, 6 bases remained unmatched. The CDR3 region is CASGDRGWPDTQYF. The CDR3 coding sequence is TGTGCCAGTGGGGACAGGGGATGGCCAGATACGCAGTATTTT. Full variable domain (outside the CDR3, taken from reference TRBV19 and TRBJ2-3): DGGITQSPKYLFRKEGQNVTLSCEQNLNHDAMYWYRQDPGQGLRLIYYSQIVNDFQKGDIAEGYSVSREKKESFPLTVTSAQKNPTAFYLCASGDRGWPDTQYFGPGTRLTVL.

The chain couples TRBV6-2 or TRBV6-3 to TRBJ2-7; D perhaps matches TRBD2 (6 bases). CDR3 length: 14 amino acids. From germline, CDR1 is MNHEY and CDR2 SVGEGT. Trimming pared 5 bases from V and 6 bases from J, leaving 17 bases between. CDR3 residues: CASSPWTGSGEQYF. CDR3 DNA sequence: TGTGCCAGCAGTCCCTGGACCGGGAGTGGCGAGCAGTACTTC.

V usage is TRBV30 and J usage is TRBJ1-4, with TRBD1 as a possible D gene (6 bases). The CDR3 covers 14 residues. Trimming removed 3 bases at V and 3 bases at J, with 11 bases between. Germline CDR1 GTSNPN, CDR2 SVGIG (reference sequence). CDR3 sequence reads: CAWRPTGSNEKLFF. The CDR3 coding sequence is TGTGCCTGGAGGCCGACAGGTTCTAATGAAAAACTGTTTTTT.